The clone carrying this T cell receptor beta chain was detected only a few times. The record originates from a study of naive and memory T cell subsets. The length of the CDR3 is 13 residues. The V and J ends lost 4 bases and 7 bases, in that order; junction bases with no gene match: 4. The germline CDR1 and CDR2 sequences are SNHLY and FYNNEI. After the first PCR, alpha and beta chain libraries were processed separately. The beta constant-region primer was an equimolar mix of two oligonucleotides covering TRBC1 and TRBC2. An oligonucleotide with the SP2 primer and a 12-nucleotide UMI was ligated to the cDNA 3' end. TCRdb re-derived calls from the UMI-ligation and nested PCR reads in MiXCR, one entry per CDR3 protein. The repertoire holds 75,000 to 85,000 distinct CDR3 sequences, with around 13% as singletons.

This TCR was sampled from a human donor in good health. The chain employs TRBV2 and TRBJ1-5, with 7 bases fitting TRBD1. Material for sequencing was central memory CD4+ T cells from blood. CDR3 loop: CASSGTGNQPQHF. The CDR3, as DNA: TGTGCCAGCAGTGGGACAGGTAACCAGCCCCAGCATTTT. The full variable domain, with the rest looked up from reference TRBV2 and TRBJ1-5, is EPEVTQTPSHQVTQMGQEVILRCVPISNHLYFYWYRQILGQKVEFLVSFYNNEISEKSEIFDDQFSVERPDGSNFTLKIRSTKLEDSAMYFCASSGTGNQPQHFGDGTRLSIL.